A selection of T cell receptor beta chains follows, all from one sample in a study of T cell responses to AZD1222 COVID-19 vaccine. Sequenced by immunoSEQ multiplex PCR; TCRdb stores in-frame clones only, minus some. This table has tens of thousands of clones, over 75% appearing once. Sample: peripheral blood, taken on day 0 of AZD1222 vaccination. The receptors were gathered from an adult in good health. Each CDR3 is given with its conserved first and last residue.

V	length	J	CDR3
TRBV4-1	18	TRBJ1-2	CASSLTTNGQGRNYGYTF
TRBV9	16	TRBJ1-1	CASSVSASIPNTEAFF
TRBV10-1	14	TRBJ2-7	CASRPLGRGYEQYF
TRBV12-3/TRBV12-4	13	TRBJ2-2	CASSNKNTGELFF
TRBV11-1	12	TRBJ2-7	CASSRTDYEQYF
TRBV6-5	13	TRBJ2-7	CASPGQGSYEQYF
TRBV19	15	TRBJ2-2	CASSIPGRGTGELFF
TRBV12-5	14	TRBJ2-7	CASGLRDRPYEQYF
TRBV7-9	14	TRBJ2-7	CASSFPPGLYEQYF
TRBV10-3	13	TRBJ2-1	CAINSGDGNEQFF
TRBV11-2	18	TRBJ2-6	CASSPWGTGDSGANVLTF
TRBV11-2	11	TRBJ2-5	CASSAQETQYF
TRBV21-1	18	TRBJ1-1	CASSKGPPGWERNTEAFF
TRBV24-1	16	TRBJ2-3	CATSGPGTPSTDTQYF
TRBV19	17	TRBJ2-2	CASSTGTGGVNTGELFF
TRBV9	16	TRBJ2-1	CASSADGLQRLNEQFF
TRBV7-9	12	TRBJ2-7	CASSLTNYEQYF
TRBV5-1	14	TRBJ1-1	CASSLAGHNTEAFF
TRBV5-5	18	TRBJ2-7	CASSPIAGAASPIYEQYF
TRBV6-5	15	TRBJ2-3	CASSPLVLSTDTQYF
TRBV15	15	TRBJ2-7	CAARRSGDATYEQYF
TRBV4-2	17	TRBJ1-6	CASSQDRTGDGNSPLHF
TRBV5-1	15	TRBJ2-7	CASADPARDLYEQYF
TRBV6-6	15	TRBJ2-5	CASRELRGTQETQYF
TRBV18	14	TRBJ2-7	CASSTRGQSYEQYF
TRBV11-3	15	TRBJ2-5	CASSLGQGRGETQYF
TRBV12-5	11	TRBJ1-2	CASEGPYGYTF
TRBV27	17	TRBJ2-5	CASRRTPGQKPEETQYF
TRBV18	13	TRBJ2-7	CASSPAAFYEQYF
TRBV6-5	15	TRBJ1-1	CASSYSYRGHTEAFF
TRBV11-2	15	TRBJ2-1	CASSFTGLAENEQFF
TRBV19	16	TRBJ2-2	CASSRQGGRGTGELFF
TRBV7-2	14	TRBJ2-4	CASSPGLAGDIQYF
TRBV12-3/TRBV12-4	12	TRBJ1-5	CASRDGNQPQHF
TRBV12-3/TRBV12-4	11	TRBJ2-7	CASSFDREQYF
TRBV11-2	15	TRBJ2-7	CASSLIPGQTYEQYF
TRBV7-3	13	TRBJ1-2	CASSSDRFYGYTF
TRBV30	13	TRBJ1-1	CAWSVGENTEAFF
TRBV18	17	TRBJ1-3	CASSPKDRLQYGNTIYF
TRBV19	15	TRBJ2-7	CASSPLGGGLGEQYF
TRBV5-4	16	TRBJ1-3	CASSPGGALSGNTIYF
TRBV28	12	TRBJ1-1	CASPRGDREAFF
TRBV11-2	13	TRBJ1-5	CASSLGRGQPQHF
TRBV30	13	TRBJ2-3	CAWSPNGGDTQYF
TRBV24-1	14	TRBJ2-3	CATSVDRVRDTQYF
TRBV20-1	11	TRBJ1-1	CSARRPTEAFF
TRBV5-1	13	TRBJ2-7	CASSMDGLYEQYF
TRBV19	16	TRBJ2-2	CASSLLGQPNTGELFF
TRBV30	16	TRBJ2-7	CAWSTVGRDRGHEQYF
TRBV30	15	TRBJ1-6	CAWRDRGLGVSPLHF
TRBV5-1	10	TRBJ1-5	CASRRQPQHF
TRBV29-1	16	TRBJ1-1	CSVSEGQGVFLTEAFF
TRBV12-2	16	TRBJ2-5	CASRLVGFSYTETQYF
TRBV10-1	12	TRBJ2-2	CASSSRTGELFF
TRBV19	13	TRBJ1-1	CASSAGTPTEAFF
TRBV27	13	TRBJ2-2	CASSLENTGELFF
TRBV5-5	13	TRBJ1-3	CASSWGSGNTIYF
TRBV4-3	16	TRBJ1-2	CASSQEAVWRGRGYTF